This record covers a single T cell receptor (beta chain). There is no known antigen for this receptor. Base-call qualities are not available, and no considerably larger clone is one nucleotide away. The entry originates in a study of OX40 agonist ivuxolimab in advanced cancers. A note on the overall study: Ivuxolimab was an agonistic, fully human IgG2 monoclonal antibody directed against OX40 (CD134), a costimulatory receptor. Intravenous ivuxolimab was administered to patients every 2 weeks at six dose levels: 0.01, 0.1, 0.3, 1.5, 3 and 10 mg/kg. Of the roughly 51 dose-escalation patients, hepatocellular carcinoma was present in roughly 19, melanoma in around 15, renal cell carcinoma in 9 and head and neck cancer in 9. In the dose-escalation cohort, approximately 80% of patients were male, and the mean age was around 65 years with a range of roughly 23 to 79. Patients were allowed to have had prior anti-PD-1, anti-PD-L1 or anti-CTLA-4 therapy, and more than 35% of the dose-escalation patients had been treated with checkpoint inhibitors. Partial responses occurred in three dose-escalation patients: two with cutaneous melanoma and one with hepatocellular carcinoma. The point of sequencing TCRbeta in the periphery was to test whether ivuxolimab changed TCR sequence diversity and drove clonal T-cell expansion. The monotherapy dose-escalation portion (N of about 47 patients) of the phase I ivuxolimab trial is reported in the paper.

The trial excluded patients who had a history of autoimmune disease or who were on systemic immunosuppression. Peripheral blood for TCR sequencing was collected from all dose cohorts at baseline, on cycle 4 day 1, and on cycle 7 day 1. Samples came from an open-label, multicenter, first-in-human phase I dose-escalation trial of ivuxolimab. The trial enrolled adults with locally advanced or metastatic head and neck squamous cell, hepatocellular, melanoma or renal cell carcinoma. Before TCR sequencing, CD4+ and CD8+ T cells were separately sorted from peripheral blood. Findings and caveats that apply to the study as a whole: At doses from 0.1 to 3.0 mg/kg, clonal expansion was seen in both CD4+ and CD8+ blood T cells between baseline and week 6. In the 0.1-3.0 mg/kg groups, partial responders were among the patients with the lowest normalized peripheral clonal expansion, particularly in CD8+ T cells. After ivuxolimab, expanded clones were on average more numerous among CD8+ T cells than among CD4+ T cells. Low levels of normalized T-cell clonal expansion were also seen in some patients who did not respond. Antigen specificity was not determined for the clonally expanded peripheral T cells.

From cysteine to phenylalanine, the CDR3 is 15 amino acids long. Only the CDR3 part of the read is kept: 45 bases, read in frame from the first base. Sequences LGHNA (CDR1) and YSLEER (CDR2) are obtained from the germline V gene. Cut back by 0 bases and 2 bases, the V and J ends lie 11 bases apart. Genomic DNA was isolated from the sorted cells so that the TCRbeta CDR3 region could be sequenced. The immunoSEQ Assay was used to sequence the TCRbeta CDR3 regions. TCRdb obtained this table from immuneACCESS and retained in-frame rearrangements with V and J assigned. These tables miss some clones; where compared with another copy, unresolved V genes account for less than half of the shortfall, and the remainder is unexplained. Counted in this sample were 50,000 to 60,000 clones; roughly nine tenths of them appeared once. Clones ranked in the top ten supply 5.5% to 7.5% of the sample.

The receptor's source is an adult with an advanced solid tumor such as melanoma, head and neck, liver or kidney cancer. The chain is encoded by TRBV4-3 joined to TRBJ2-7, with the D gene too uncertain to name. The specimen comprised CD4+ or CD8+ T cells sorted from blood, sampled in a trial of the OX40 agonist ivuxolimab. The CDR3 region has the sequence CASSQDWQWTYEQYF. The DNA sequence reads TGCGCCAGCAGCCAAGATTGGCAGTGGACCTACGAGCAGTACTTC.